This entry lists 25 T cell receptor beta chains sequenced from one sample in a study of blood T cells in healthy people across ages. The second PCR ran about 6 to 12 cycles with a sample-barcoded 5' primer and J-beta primers. TCRdb re-called the 5' RACE reads through MiXCR, storing one row per CDR3 protein. The table includes about 1.8 million distinct CDR3 sequences, just under 50% detected once. Sequencing input: blood. The receptors here all came from a woman in her thirties or forties in good health.

This clonotype was counted only a few times. The genes are TRBV4-1 and TRBJ2-5; TRBD1 matches at 9 bases. Germline V gives CDR1 MGHRA, CDR2 YSYEKL. Trimming took 0 bases from V and 5 from J; bases not matched to a gene: 4. The CDR3 totals 15 residues. As DNA, the CDR3 is TGCGCCAGCAGCCAAGACGGGACAGGGTGGGAGACCCAGTACTTC. Protein: CASSQDGTGWETQYF.

On this clonotype: A much bigger clone sits one base away, suggesting this may be a read error. The chain recombines TRBV29-1 with TRBJ2-1; the D call may be TRBD1 or TRBD2 (6 bases each). TRBJ2-7 explains the end of the DNA better; the J call may be wrong. The length of the CDR3 is 14 residues. Germline CDR1 is SQVTM and CDR2 is ANQGSEA. CDR3 bases: TGCAGCGTTGTAGTCTCGGGGGCTGGAGACGAGCAGTACTTC. Its protein is CSVVVSGAGDEQYF.

This clonotype was seen a few times. The CDR3 bases are TGCGCCAGCAGCCAAGAAGCAAGGACAGGGCTCTATGGCTACACCTTC. It yields the protein CASSQEARTGLYGYTF. V usage is TRBV4-1 and J usage is TRBJ1-2, with 8 bases identical to TRBD1. Trimming at V came to 0 bases and at J to 4 bases, leaving 7 bases not matched to a gene. CDR3 length equals 16 residues. Germline CDR1 MGHRA, CDR2 YSYEKL.

The chain employs TRBV7-2 and TRBJ1-4; D gene unclear. V was clipped by 6 bases and J by 7 bases, with 12 bases between them. The CDR3 totals 13 residues. Germline CDR1 SGHTA, CDR2 FQGNSA. CDR3 amino acids: CASRRRAREKLFF. In nucleotides, the CDR3 is TGTGCCAGCAGGCGCCGGGCTCGTGAAAAACTGTTTTTT.

The DNA for the CDR3 is TGTGCCAGCAGCGTAGCTAGGGCTAGCGGAGTACAAGAGACCCAGTACTTC. It yields the protein CASSVARASGVQETQYF. The rearrangement links TRBV9 to TRBJ2-5, with 7 bases matching TRBD2. The germline CDR1 and CDR2 sequences are SGDLS and YYNGEE. This CDR3 comprises 17 residues. V gave up 0 bases and J gave up 2 bases; unmatched junction bases: 10.

This chain connects TRBV6-5 to TRBJ2-2, with 7 nucleotides matching TRBD2. The germline V gene has CDR1 MNHEY and CDR2 SVGAGI. J lost 4 bases, V lost 4 bases, and 3 bases had no gene match. The CDR3 covers 14 residues. The CDR3 nucleotides read TGTGCCAGCAGTTGGGAGGGAGGCACCGGGGAGCTGTTTTTT. Amino acid sequence: CASSWEGGTGELFF.

This sequence joins TRBV7-9 and TRBJ2-1, with 12 bases aligning to TRBD2. The CDR3 consists of 15 residues. The junction had 8 bases not matched to a gene; V was cut back by 6 bases and J by 8 bases. The germline gives CDR1 SEHNR, CDR2 FQNEAQ (reference sequence). CDR3 in amino acids: CASSRLAGAPHEQFF. CDR3 coding DNA: TGTGCCAGCAGTCGACTAGCGGGGGCCCCACATGAGCAGTTCTTC. Full variable domain (missing parts from reference TRBV7-9 and TRBJ2-1): DTGVSQNPRHKITKRGQNVTFRCDPISEHNRLYWYRQTLGQGPEFLTYFQNEAQLEKSRLLSDRFSAERPKGSFSTLEIQRTEQGDSAMYLCASSRLAGAPHEQFFGPGTRLTVL.

The chain carries TRBV29-1 and TRBJ2-7; the match to TRBD1 covers 7 bases. Germline loops: CDR1 SQVTM, CDR2 ANQGSEA. This CDR3 contains 14 residues. J gave up 0 bases and V 4 bases, and 6 bases lay outside the gene matches. The CDR3 loop reads CSVVKGAFSYEQYF. DNA for the CDR3: TGCAGCGTTGTAAAGGGGGCTTTCTCCTACGAGCAGTACTTC.

V and J are TRBV6-1 and TRBJ2-7, with 7 bases that match TRBD1. This CDR3 is built from 15 residues. V gave up 5 bases and J gave up 0 bases; unmatched junction bases: 7. CDR1 MNHNS and CDR2 SASEGT come from the germline V gene. The CDR3 sequence: CASSSDRSYSYEQYF. In DNA form, the CDR3 reads TGTGCCAGCAGTTCGGACAGGTCCTACTCCTACGAGCAGTACTTC.

This clonotype was seen at least ten times. The rearrangement uses TRBV4-2 and TRBJ2-6; D gene ambiguous. The CDR3 runs 15 residues. V was clipped by 4 bases and J by 2 bases, with 9 bases between them. From germline, CDR1 is LGHNA and CDR2 YNFKEQ. The CDR3 loop reads CASSPDIAGANVLTF. Here the CDR3 DNA reads TGTGCCAGCAGCCCCGACATCGCTGGGGCCAACGTCCTGACTTTC.

This clonotype was counted a few times. This rearrangement joins TRBV6-5 to TRBJ2-4; possibly TRBD1 for D (6 bases). Trimming removed 6 bases at V and 9 bases at J, with 12 bases between. CDR1 is MNHEY and CDR2 is SVGAGI in the germline V gene. The CDR3 is 12 amino acids. CDR3 residues: CASRDPDSIQYF. The DNA for the CDR3 is TGTGCCAGCAGAGACCCGGACAGCATTCAGTACTTC.

The chain is built from TRBV6-2 or TRBV6-3 and TRBJ1-2; tentatively, D is TRBD1 (6 bases). CDR1 is MNHEY, CDR2 SVGEGT, per germline. The CDR3 sequence is 15 residues long. Between the trimmed V and J ends, which lost 5 bases and 6 bases, there was a span of 19 bases. In DNA, the CDR3 is TGTGCCAGCAGTCAAGGACAGTATCTAGGGCATGGCTACACCTTC. This gives the protein CASSQGQYLGHGYTF.

This CDR3 is CATSRPGGGETQYF. CDR3 in DNA: TGTGCCACCAGCAGACCAGGGGGCGGAGAGACCCAGTACTTC. This rearrangement joins TRBV15 to TRBJ2-5; 8 nucleotides match TRBD1. With 2 bases clipped from V and 4 bases from J, the junction kept 3 bases outside the gene matches. Germline assignment: CDR1 LNHNV and CDR2 YYDKDF (reference sequence). The CDR3 consists of 14 residues.

The chain links TRBV6-1 to TRBJ1-4; TRBD1 matches 7 bases. The CDR3 is 17 amino acids. Germline-derived CDR1 and CDR2 are MNHNS and SASEGT. V lost 6 bases, J lost 4 bases, and 14 bases stayed unmatched. The CDR3 DNA reads TGTGCCAGCAGCAGAGAAAGCGCGGGACAGCTTAATGAAAAACTGTTTTTT. Translation: CASSRESAGQLNEKLFF.

On this clonotype itself: A junction boundary mismatches the germline segment, possibly from a read error. This chain uses TRBV7-2 with TRBJ2-7; perhaps TRBD2 as D (6 bases). The CDR3 length is 13 residues. Germline CDR1 and CDR2: SGHTA and FQGNSA. This CDR3 reads CASSSGVRYGQYF. CDR3 DNA sequence: TGTGCCAGCAGCTCGGGGGTACGCTACGGGCAGTACTTC.

This clonotype was observed a few times. This chain connects TRBV29-1 to TRBJ1-1, with TRBD1 as a possible D gene (5 bases). This CDR3 is built from 11 residues. Germline V lookup: CDR1 SQVTM, CDR2 ANQGSEA. With 4 bases removed from V and 4 bases from J, the gap between germline ends came to 7 bases. The CDR3 is CSVGGGTEAFF. The CDR3 DNA reads as TGCAGCGTTGGTGGGGGCACTGAAGCTTTCTTT.

The chain recombines TRBV27 with TRBJ2-1; 14 bases line up with TRBD2. The germline gives CDR1 MNHEY, CDR2 SMNVEV (reference sequence). V was pared by 2 bases and J by 5 bases, with 5 bases of the junction left unmatched. The length of the CDR3 is 17 residues. The CDR3 coding sequence is TGTGCCAGCAGTTTACGACTAGCGGGGGGGCTTAACAATGAGCAGTTCTTC. This gives the protein CASSLRLAGGLNNEQFF.

This clonotype was counted ten times or more. The chain combines TRBV29-1 with TRBJ1-5, with a weak D call TRBD1 (5 bases). The CDR3 is made up of 12 amino acids. Trimming took 6 bases from V and 1 from J, leaving 7 bases between them. The V gene's germline CDR1 is SQVTM and CDR2 ANQGSEA. The CDR3 is CSVGDSNQPQHF. CDR3 DNA: TGCAGCGTGGGGGACAGCAATCAGCCCCAGCATTTT.

V usage is TRBV5-1 and J usage is TRBJ2-1; no clear D gene. The CDR3 loop spans 11 amino acids. Deletions cut 6 bases from V and 9 bases from J, with 10 bases between. Germline CDR1 reads SGHRS; CDR2 reads YFSETQ. This CDR3 is CASKLPTEQFF. The DNA of the CDR3 is TGCGCCAGCAAACTACCGACTGAGCAGTTCTTC.

J is TRBJ2-7 and V is TRBV10-3, with 7 nucleotides matching TRBD1. With the DNA end fitting TRBJ2-5 better, the J assignment may be wrong. Germline CDR1 and CDR2: ENHRY and SYGVKD. The CDR3 consists of 16 residues. The CDR3 DNA reads TGTGCCATCAGTGAGTCTGGAAGGGGGCGAGGGGAGACCCAGTACTTC. Translating gives CAISESGRGRGETQYF.

This clonotype was seen a single time. The chain links TRBV5-4 to TRBJ2-3; TRBD1 agrees at 8 bases. CDR1 and CDR2 (germline): SGHNT, YYREEE (reference sequence). J lost 6 bases, V lost 4 bases, and 13 bases had no gene match. The CDR3 loop spans 16 amino acids. Here the CDR3 DNA reads TGTGCCAGCAGCACTCCTCGACAGGGGTCTGCTGATACGCAGTATTTT. Residues: CASSTPRQGSADTQYF.

V and J are TRBV5-1 and TRBJ1-1, with TRBD1 identical over 7 bases. This CDR3 region has 13 residues. Losses at the gene ends were 7 bases for V and 10 bases for J; bases not matched to a gene: 13. Germline CDR1 SGHRS, CDR2 YFSETQ. The CDR3 nucleotides read TGCGCCAGCTCAGCTAACAGGGGCTTTAGAGCTTTCTTT. Its protein product is CASSANRGFRAFF.

V gene TRBV6-5 combines with J gene TRBJ1-3; weak D call: TRBD1 (6 bases). Germline V lookup: CDR1 MNHEY, CDR2 SVGAGI. Trimming shortened V by 7 bases and J by 1 base, and 14 bases separated the two germline ends. The CDR3 length is 15 residues. CDR3 in amino acids: CASTQRGSSGNTIYF. The CDR3 coding sequence is TGTGCCAGCACCCAGAGGGGGTCGTCTGGAAACACCATATATTTT.

The chain combines TRBV20-1 with TRBJ2-5; D might be TRBD1 (6 bases). Per germline, CDR1 DFQATT and CDR2 SNEGSKA (reference sequence). This CDR3 has 14 amino acids. V gave up 5 bases and J gave up 2 bases, with 15 bases separating them. CDR3 in amino acids: CSASGTQHQETQYF. The CDR3 DNA sequence: TGCAGTGCTTCCGGGACACAGCATCAAGAGACCCAGTACTTC.

The chain uses TRBV15 and TRBJ2-5; possible D gene TRBD2, 5 bases. The CDR3 has 18 residues. With 0 bases removed from V and 13 bases from J, the gap between germline ends came to 30 bases. Per germline, CDR1 LNHNV and CDR2 YYDKDF (reference sequence). The CDR3 loop reads CATSREPSVSVIHNERYF. CDR3 DNA: TGTGCCACCAGCAGAGAGCCAAGTGTTAGCGTGATTCACAATGAGCGGTACTTC.